The clone carrying this T cell receptor beta chain was counted once. This sample was included in a study of blood T cell repertoires in COVID-19. Study-wide background: Nucleic acid was either cDNA or gDNA, and it came from T cells, B-cell-depleted T cells, or PBMCs.

Original data processing: Amplification of reference gene primers was used by the study to estimate nucleated cell counts. Profiling relied on immunoSEQ multiplex PCR, and the TCRdb table lists in-frame clones only, not all of them. V, J and clone size reflect that table, while D and trimming were determined from the DNA. The repertoire has around 170,000 clones, roughly four fifths of them found once; the top ten carry about 7.1%. CDR1 and CDR2 (germline): KGHDR, SFDVKD. This CDR3 is 15 amino acids long. The J segment lost 7 bases and the V segment lost 6 bases, leaving 8 bases of the junction unmatched.

The chain links TRBV24-1 to TRBJ2-1; 10 nucleotides match TRBD2. This clonotype originated in a woman in her 70s with COVID-19, enrolled during active disease. The sample comprised peripheral blood. The CDR3 DNA sequence: TGTGCCACCAGTCGGGCCCTAGCGGGAGCGAATGAGCAGTTCTTC. Its translation is CATSRALAGANEQFF.